The clone carrying this T cell receptor (beta chain) was observed at least ten times. Its antigen is currently unknown. MiXCR, run by TCRdb on the RT-PCR reads, gives a single entry per CDR3 protein. Among some 480,000 distinct CDR3 sequences listed, over 9.5% were seen once. This record comes from a study of response to subunit inactivated influenza vaccine. Notes on the study in general: Authors suggested that a seasonal influenza vaccination recruits few new T cells each time.

Germline lookup yields CDR1 SGHVS and CDR2 FNYEAQ. The CDR3 runs to 19 residues. Trimming left V 0 bases short and J 3 bases short, with 23 bases between. V is TRBV7-6 and J is TRBJ1-1; D not resolved. This receptor was taken from a man aged 45-65 years who received an inactivated influenza vaccine. The sample consisted of PBMCs from blood, taken roughly 46 days after vaccination. The CDR3 coding sequence is TGTGCCAGCAGCTTAGCGGATGGTCAGGTTGATTTAAGGGACACTGAAGCTTTCTTT. This gives the protein CASSLADGQVDLRDTEAFF.